This T cell receptor (beta chain) was obtained from a study of blood T cell repertoires in COVID-19. In the study overall: Donors in the United States, Italy and Spain gave samples during acute or convalescent COVID-19. The cDNA or gDNA used as material had been derived from T cells, B-cell-depleted T cells, or PBMCs.

In the original processing: For nucleated cells, counts were estimated from reference gene primer amplification. Sequencing used immunoSEQ multiplex PCR; TCRdb keeps in-frame clones, though not all of them. That table furnishes V, J and clone size, whereas the DNA furnished D and trimming. This sample has under 250,000 clones, with roughly four fifths found just once. The J segment lost 5 bases and the V segment lost 1 base, leaving 11 bases of the junction unmatched. This CDR3 is built from 18 residues. CDR1 is SGHVS, CDR2 FQNEAQ, per germline. The V gene is TRBV7-8, the J gene TRBJ2-1; 10 bases are shared with TRBD2. Sequenced: peripheral blood. The TCR was taken from a man over 45 with acute or convalescent COVID-19. CDR3 amino acids: CASSLGGTSVTRHNEQFF. The CDR3, as DNA: TGTGCCAGCAGCTTAGGGGGGACTAGCGTCACGAGGCACAATGAGCAGTTCTTC.